This is a list of T cell receptor beta chains from one sample in a study of radiation and T cells in renal cell carcinoma. Here immunoSEQ multiplex PCR was the method, and the copy in TCRdb shows in-frame clones only, minus some. There are about 150,000 clones in the sample; more than 70% occur only once, and around 12% lies in the top ten. Here the sequenced sample was blood, taken from a patient whose treatment included radiotherapy and nephrectomy. These receptors were taken from a woman aged 45 to 65 with renal cell carcinoma. CDR3s include the opening cysteine and the closing phenylalanine or tryptophan. D genes are given only for firm matches. A clone size is listed for some rows: how often the clone was seen (once, few, many), or a class if it is expanded.

size	V	J	D	DNA	CDR3
NA	TRBV5-1	TRBJ1-5	TRBD1	TGCGCCAGCAGCCCTGGGACAGGGGGCGCGAAACCCCAGCATTTT	CASSPGTGGAKPQHF
NA	TRBV7-3	TRBJ2-5	TRBD1	TGTGCCAGCAGCCCGAGACCCGGACAGGGCCAAGAGACCCAGTACTTC	CASSPRPGQGQETQYF
NA	TRBV6-5	TRBJ2-7	NA	TGTGCCAGCAGTTACAATTTACGGCACTACGAGCAGTACTTC	CASSYNLRHYEQYF
NA	TRBV16	TRBJ1-1	NA	TGTGCCAGCAGCTTGACACTGAACACTGAAGCTTTCTTT	CASSLTLNTEAFF
NA	TRBV21-1	TRBJ2-1	NA	TGTGCCAGCAGCATCTACACAGGTGTAGGATCCAATGAGCAGTTCTTC	CASSIYTGVGSNEQFF
NA	TRBV6-1	TRBJ1-1	NA	TGTGCCAGTACGGACGGTATCGGCACTGAAGCTTTCTTT	CASTDGIGTEAFF
NA	TRBV6-6	TRBJ1-2	NA	TGTGCCAGCAGTTACTCATGGGGGGCAGACGAGTATGGCTACACCTTC	CASSYSWGADEYGYTF
NA	TRBV7-3	TRBJ1-2	NA	TGTGCCAGCAGCTTAGGGGTGGGCGGTGGCTACACCTTC	CASSLGVGGGYTF
NA	TRBV9	TRBJ1-2	NA	TGTGCCAGCAGCGTAGGACAGAGGAACTATGGCTACACCTTC	CASSVGQRNYGYTF
NA	TRBV19	TRBJ2-3	TRBD1	TGTGCCAGTAGCCGGGACAGGGTGCCAGATACGCAGTATTTT	CASSRDRVPDTQYF
NA	TRBV5-5	TRBJ2-7	TRBD1	TGTGCCAGCAGCTTCGGGGACAGTTCTATAGAGCAGTACTTC	CASSFGDSSIEQYF
NA	TRBV2	TRBJ2-1	TRBD2	TGTGCCAGCACTGGACTAGCGGGCACCAATGAGCAGTTCTTC	CASTGLAGTNEQFF
NA	TRBV18	TRBJ2-7	NA	TGTGCCAGCTCACCAAGGACAGTAACCAGCTCCTACGAGCAGTACTTC	CASSPRTVTSSYEQYF
NA	TRBV19	TRBJ2-2	NA	TGTGCCAGTAGTATAAGCTCACAAGAGGGGAACACCGGGGAGCTGTTTTTT	CASSISSQEGNTGELFF
NA	TRBV10-3	TRBJ2-5	NA	TGTGCCATCAGTGACCCCGTCCCCTACCAAGAGACCCAGTACTTC	CAISDPVPYQETQYF
NA	TRBV5-8	TRBJ1-1	NA	TGTGCCAGCAGACCCTGGGGGGAATCCCTGAGAGCTTTCTTT	CASRPWGESLRAFF
NA	TRBV18	TRBJ2-7	TRBD1	TGTGCCAGCTCATCAGGGACAGGGAAGGCCGAGCAGTACTTC	CASSSGTGKAEQYF
NA	TRBV7-9	TRBJ1-2	NA	TGTGCCAGCAGATCCGAAGGCTATGGCTACACCTTC	CASRSEGYGYTF
NA	TRBV2	TRBJ2-2	NA	TGTGCCAGCTTCATTTCGAACACCGGGGAGCTGTTTTTT	CASFISNTGELFF
NA	TRBV6-1	TRBJ2-7	NA	TGTGCCAGCAGTGAAGGTGGCAGGGGACGGTACGAGCAGTACTTC	CASSEGGRGRYEQYF
NA	TRBV7-3	TRBJ1-1	NA	TGTGCCAGCAGCTTAAACGGGGGACAGAACACTGAAGCTTTCTTT	CASSLNGGQNTEAFF
NA	TRBV5-6	TRBJ1-5	NA	TGTGCCAGCAGCTTGGGTCTGGGCAATCAGCCCCAGCATTTT	CASSLGLGNQPQHF
NA	TRBV29-1	TRBJ2-5	TRBD1	TGCAGCGTTGATTTAGGGGGCATAGAGACCCAGTACTTC	CSVDLGGIETQYF
NA	TRBV5-1	TRBJ2-2	TRBD2	TGCGCCAGCAGCTCGACTAGCGGGGTCATTACCGGGGAGCTGTTTTTT	CASSSTSGVITGELFF
NA	TRBV5-4	TRBJ2-7	NA	TGTGCCAGCAGTCTCGGTGTCAGGGCCGGCTACGAGCAGTACTTC	CASSLGVRAGYEQYF
NA	TRBV19	TRBJ1-2	NA	TGTGCCAGTGGCTGGGGGAGAGGGGCGCAAGGCTACACCTTC	CASGWGRGAQGYTF
NA	TRBV12-5	TRBJ2-3	TRBD1	TGTGCTAGTGGTTTGGTTACCGGGACAGGGAATACAGATACGCAGTATTTT	CASGLVTGTGNTDTQYF
NA	TRBV25-1	TRBJ2-1	TRBD1	TGTGCCAGCAGTGCCGGACAGGACCAGTTCTTC	CASSAGQDQFF
once	TRBV18	TRBJ1-2	NA	TGTGCCAGCTCAAGCGATAACTTGATAGGCTACACCTTC	CASSSDNLIGYTF
NA	TRBV30	TRBJ2-6	NA	TGTGCCTGTATTAGGGGCTCTGGGGCCAACGTCCTGACTTTC	CACIRGSGANVLTF
few	TRBV7-2	TRBJ1-1	TRBD1	TGTGCCAGCAGCGTCCGACAGGGGGACACTGAAGCTTTCTTT	CASSVRQGDTEAFF
NA	TRBV15	TRBJ1-2	TRBD1	TGTGCCACCAGCAGGGAGGGGACAGGGATTTATGGCTACACCTTC	CATSREGTGIYGYTF
NA	TRBV7-6	TRBJ2-5	NA	TGTGCCAGCAGTCCCAGTGGAGGCCGGGAGACCCAGTACTTC	CASSPSGGRETQYF
NA	TRBV6-5	TRBJ1-1	TRBD1	TGTGCCAGCAGCCGCCAGGGGGGGAACACTGAAGCTTTCTTT	CASSRQGGNTEAFF
NA	TRBV7-2	TRBJ1-5	NA	TGTGCCAGCAGCTTAGAGCGCGGTCAGCCCCAGCATTTT	CASSLERGQPQHF
NA	TRBV30	TRBJ2-1	NA	TGTGCCTGGGAACAGGGACTCTCCTACAATGAGCAGTTCTTC	CAWEQGLSYNEQFF
NA	TRBV29-1	TRBJ2-7	NA	TGCAGCGTTGAAGTAGCGAGGGACTACGAGCAGTACTTC	CSVEVARDYEQYF
NA	TRBV7-2	TRBJ1-2	TRBD1	TGTGCCAGCAGCCTCGGACAGGGGGCAGAAGGCTACACCTTC	CASSLGQGAEGYTF
once	TRBV29-1	TRBJ2-3	NA	TGCAGCGTTGCGGGCAGTCCTAGCACAGATACGCAGTATTTT	CSVAGSPSTDTQYF
NA	TRBV7-7	TRBJ2-1	NA	TGTGCTAGCAGCATCAGAACCAGCTCCTACAATGAGCAGTTCTTC	CASSIRTSSYNEQFF
few	TRBV5-8	TRBJ1-4	NA	TGCGCCAGCAGCCAAGACCTACGGTCGGAAAAACTGTTTTTT	CASSQDLRSEKLFF
NA	TRBV6-6	TRBJ1-3	NA	TGTGCCAGCAGTTCGGGGGGGGGTGTTGGAAACACCATATATTTT	CASSSGGGVGNTIYF
NA	TRBV7-2	TRBJ2-1	NA	TGTGCCAGCAGCTTAAGGGGGAGTGGCAATGAGCAGTTCTTC	CASSLRGSGNEQFF